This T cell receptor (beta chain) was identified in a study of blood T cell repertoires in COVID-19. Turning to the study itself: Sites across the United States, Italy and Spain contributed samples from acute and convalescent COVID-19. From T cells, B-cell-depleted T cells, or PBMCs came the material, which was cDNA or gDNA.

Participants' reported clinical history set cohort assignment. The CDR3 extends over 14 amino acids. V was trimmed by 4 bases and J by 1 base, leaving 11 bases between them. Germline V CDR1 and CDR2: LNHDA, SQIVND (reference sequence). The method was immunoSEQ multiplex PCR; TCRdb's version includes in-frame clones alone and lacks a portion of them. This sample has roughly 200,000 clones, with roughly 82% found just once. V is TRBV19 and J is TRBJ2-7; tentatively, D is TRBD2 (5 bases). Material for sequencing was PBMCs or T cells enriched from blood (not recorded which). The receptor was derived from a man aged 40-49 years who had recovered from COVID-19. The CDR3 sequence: CASSRESPSYEQYF. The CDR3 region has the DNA TGTGCCAGTAGTAGGGAGTCCCCATCCTACGAGCAGTACTTC. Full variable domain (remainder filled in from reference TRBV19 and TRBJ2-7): DGGITQSPKYLFRKEGQNVTLSCEQNLNHDAMYWYRQDPGQGLRLIYYSQIVNDFQKGDIAEGYSVSREKKESFPLTVTSAQKNPTAFYLCASSRESPSYEQYFGPGTRLTVT.